The 16 T cell receptor beta chains below come from one sample, sequenced in a study of early T cells in non-severe SARS-CoV-2 infection. Via MiXCR, TCRdb re-called the 5' RACE reads, giving one row per CDR3 protein. Found here are 74,000 or so distinct CDR3 sequences, around 13% of them singletons; the top ten hold around 1.1%. The material sequenced was whole blood. The receptors were gathered from an adult who was a healthcare worker with PCR-confirmed SARS-CoV-2 infection or an uninfected control (not recorded which).

This chain uses TRBV12-3 or TRBV12-4 with TRBJ1-4; tentative D call: TRBD1 (5 bases). CDR3 length: 14 amino acids. V dropped 5 bases and J dropped 7 bases, with 14 bases sitting between them. The CDR3 DNA is TGTGCCAGCAGTCCTGGGGACTGGAGTGAAAAACTGTTTTTT. Its protein product is CASSPGDWSEKLFF.

There are a few counts of this clonotype. V is TRBV6-5 and J is TRBJ2-7, with D perhaps TRBD1 (6 bases). Germline lookup yields CDR1 MNHEY and CDR2 SVGAGI. Between the trimmed V and J ends, which lost 7 bases and 2 bases, there was a span of 12 bases. There are 13 residues in the CDR3. The CDR3 DNA sequence: TGTGCCAGCAAACAGGACAGCCCCTACGAGCAGTACTTC. Translated: CASKQDSPYEQYF.

This clonotype was recorded many times. This chain uses TRBV2 with TRBJ1-6; TRBD1 matches at 8 bases. V lost 4 bases and J lost 8; bases outside the gene matches: 4. Germline CDR1 SNHLY, CDR2 FYNNEI. The CDR3 has 14 amino acids. CDR3 in amino acids: CASSATGEYSPLHF. CDR3 DNA sequence: TGTGCCAGCAGTGCGACAGGGGAGTATTCACCCCTCCACTTT.

V gene TRBV7-9 combines with J gene TRBJ2-2; D is possibly TRBD1 (5 bases). The CDR3 runs to 17 residues. The germline V gene encodes CDR1 SEHNR and CDR2 FQNEAQ (reference sequence). With 5 bases removed from V and 1 base from J, the gap between germline ends came to 17 bases. The CDR3: CASSPADKGMNTGELFF. The DNA for the CDR3 is TGTGCCAGCAGCCCCGCGGACAAGGGGATGAACACCGGGGAGCTGTTTTTT.

The rearrangement uses TRBV6-6 and TRBJ1-1; 10 bases are shared with TRBD1. Germline V CDR1 and CDR2: MNHNY, SVGAGI (reference sequence). The CDR3 contains 21 residues. V lost 3 bases to trimming and J lost 2 bases; unmatched junction nucleotides: 21. As DNA, the CDR3 is TGTGCCAGCAGTTATGAGAACCGACCGGGACAGGGGAGAGGGTTCAACACTGAAGCTTTCTTT. Protein product: CASSYENRPGQGRGFNTEAFF.

The table lists this clonotype with a few counts. The chain links TRBV5-1 to TRBJ1-5, with TRBD1 matching over 7 bases. The CDR3 length is 15 residues. V lost 4 bases and J lost 0; bases outside the gene matches: 4. Germline lookup yields CDR1 SGHRS and CDR2 YFSETQ. CDR3 amino acids: CASSPRTGSNQPQHF. CDR3 nucleotide sequence: TGCGCCAGCAGCCCGCGGACAGGTAGCAATCAGCCCCAGCATTTT.

The rearrangement links TRBV7-6 to TRBJ2-7, with a weak D call TRBD1 (5 bases). The CDR3 has 12 amino acids. Looked up from germline, CDR1 is SGHVS and CDR2 is FNYEAQ. Trimming cost V 2 bases and J 5 bases, with 7 bases left between them. The CDR3 loop is CASSLLGDEQYF. The CDR3 DNA reads TGTGCCAGCAGCTTATTAGGGGACGAGCAGTACTTC.

Ten or more counts support this clonotype. The chain is built from TRBV21-1 and TRBJ2-4; TRBD1 is taken as the D call from the table, unchecked against the DNA. TRBV21-1 is a documented pseudogene. The CDR3 covers 18 residues. Here the CDR3 reads CASSKDDLKGQTKNIQYF. The CDR3, as DNA: TGTGCCAGCAGCAAAGACGATCTGAAGGGGCAGACAAAAAACATTCAGTACTTC.

For the CDR3, the DNA is TGTGCCAGCAGCCAAGGGCTCAGGGACACTGAAGCTTTCTTT. Amino acids: CASSQGLRDTEAFF. V gene TRBV3-1 combines with J gene TRBJ1-1, with D perhaps matching TRBD1 (5 bases). The germline gives CDR1 LGHDT, CDR2 YNNKEL (reference sequence). V dropped 1 base and J dropped 3 bases, with 9 bases sitting between them. There are 14 residues in the CDR3.

This clonotype occurred many times. The CDR3 region has the DNA TGCAGTGCTGATTTCAACACTGAAGCTTTCTTT. Amino acid sequence: CSADFNTEAFF. The chain uses TRBV20-1 and TRBJ1-1, with D unclear. There are 11 residues in the CDR3. V was cut by 5 bases and J by 2 bases, with 6 bases left in between. Per the germline V gene, CDR1 is DFQATT and CDR2 is SNEGSKA (reference sequence).

This clonotype has just a few counts. The chain is built from TRBV4-2 and TRBJ2-1, with TRBD2 identical over 8 bases. Germline assignment: CDR1 LGHNA and CDR2 YNFKEQ. Trimming removed 4 bases from V and 2 bases from J; junction bases left unmatched: 4. This CDR3 contains 15 residues. CDR3 in DNA: TGTGCCAGCAGCCCTAAGCGGGGGACCTACAATGAGCAGTTCTTC. Translated, it gives CASSPKRGTYNEQFF.

This clonotype was counted between two and nine times. The chain employs TRBV19 and TRBJ2-7, with 8 bases lining up with TRBD1. Germline CDR1 LNHDA, CDR2 SQIVND (reference sequence). This CDR3 contains 15 residues. V was clipped by 4 bases and J by 6 bases; unmatched bases: 11. DNA of the CDR3: TGTGCCAGTAGTAGACAGGGGCTAGCTATCGGCGAGCAGTACTTC. Amino acids: CASSRQGLAIGEQYF.

This clonotype has just one count. The chain combines TRBV20-1 with TRBJ2-2, with D uncertain. Trimming removed 1 base at V and 4 bases at J, with 16 bases between. The CDR3 extends over 16 amino acids. The V gene's germline CDR1 is DFQATT and CDR2 SNEGSKA (reference sequence). The CDR3 sequence is CSARGTTAHATGELFF. The CDR3 DNA follows: TGCAGTGCTAGAGGAACGACCGCGCACGCCACCGGGGAGCTGTTTTTT.

This clonotype was observed a few times. This chain connects TRBV6-2 or TRBV6-3 to TRBJ2-1; D ambiguous. Between the trimmed V and J ends, which lost 5 bases and 7 bases, there was a span of 9 bases. The germline gives CDR1 MNHEY, CDR2 SVGEGT. The CDR3 has 12 amino acids. In DNA form, the CDR3 reads TGTGCCAGCAGTCGACTGGAGAATGAGCAGTTCTTC. Residues: CASSRLENEQFF.

This clonotype was found many times. This rearrangement joins TRBV6-2 or TRBV6-3 to TRBJ2-1, with D perhaps TRBD1 (6 bases). The germline V gene encodes CDR1 MNHEY and CDR2 SVGEGT. The CDR3 has 14 amino acids. V was shortened by 2 bases and J by 7 bases, with 12 bases between the two germline ends. The DNA of the CDR3 is TGTGCCAGCAGTTACGAGGGTCAGGGGAATGAGCAGTTCTTC. Amino acids: CASSYEGQGNEQFF.

This clonotype was seen at least ten times. The chain employs TRBV7-9 and TRBJ2-3; no firm D call. The germline V and J ends were trimmed by 5 bases and 2 bases, with 2 bases remaining between them. The CDR3 covers 11 residues. Per the germline V gene, CDR1 is SEHNR and CDR2 is FQNEAQ (reference sequence). CDR3 amino acids: CASSNTDTQYF. The CDR3, as DNA: TGTGCCAGCAGCAACACAGATACGCAGTATTTT.